A selection of T cell receptor beta chains follows, all from one sample in a study of blood T cells in healthy people across ages. TCRdb redid the calling of the 5' RACE reads with MiXCR, one entry per CDR3 protein. The sample has approximately 780,000 distinct CDR3 sequences; roughly 24% are singletons. This same sample was also taken into another study, of T cells of mothers and their children.

The specimen was blood. These receptors came from a boy aged 5-17 years in good health. Both conserved end residues are part of each CDR3. A D gene is named only where the DNA matches it firmly. Clone size is not always given. Where it is, it says once, few, many or a class for expanded clones.

TRBJ1-1,few,13,TRBD1,TRBV12-3/TRBV12-4,CASSLVRGQGAFF,TGTGCCAGCAGTTTAGTCCGGGGACAGGGTGCTTTCTTT
TRBJ2-5,few,15,TRBD2,TRBV7-9,CASSPSGTTRGTQYF,TGTGCCAGCAGCCCCAGCGGGACTACCCGAGGGACCCAGTACTTC
TRBJ2-5,.,12,.,TRBV7-2,CASSSWGVTQYF,TGTGCCAGCAGCTCATGGGGGGTGACCCAGTACTTC
TRBJ2-5,few,14,TRBD1,TRBV20-1,CSARVLQGEETQYF,TGCAGTGCTAGAGTATTACAGGGGGAAGAGACCCAGTACTTC
TRBJ1-2,few,16,TRBD1,TRBV20-1,CSARDIRTGARYGYTF,TGCAGTGCTAGAGATATTCGGACAGGGGCACGATATGGCTACACCTTC
TRBJ2-4,few,16,.,TRBV5-1,CASSLVYQGSKNIQYF,TGCGCCAGCAGCTTGGTTTACCAGGGATCGAAAAACATTCAGTACTTC
TRBJ2-3,.,15,TRBD1,TRBV11-3,CSSSLGYQGEDTQYF,TGTTCCAGCAGCTTGGGGTATCAGGGGGAAGATACGCAGTATTTT
TRBJ1-4,few,10,.,TRBV30,CAGREAKLFF,TGTGCCGGGAGGGAGGCAAAGCTGTTTTTT
TRBJ1-5,.,14,.,TRBV20-1,CSAGGTNSNQPQHF,TGCAGTGCTGGGGGGACAAATAGCAATCAGCCCCAGCATTTT
TRBJ2-2,few,20,.,TRBV5-1,CASSSRRMSTETSNTGELFF,TGCGCCAGCAGCTCCCGAAGAATGTCGACAGAAACATCGAACACCGGGGAGCTGTTTTTT
TRBJ1-2,.,12,.,TRBV11-1,CASTRPVWGYTF,TGTGCCAGCACCAGACCCGTGTGGGGCTACACCTTC
TRBJ2-1,few,17,TRBD2,TRBV7-9,CASSLSRLAGGYNEQFF,TGTGCCAGCAGCTTATCCCGACTAGCGGGGGGTTACAATGAGCAGTTCTTC
TRBJ1-2,.,13,TRBD1,TRBV6-5,CATYRGEEHGYTF,TGTGCCACATACAGGGGCGAAGAGCATGGCTACACCTTC
TRBJ1-6,.,15,.,TRBV28,CASSFEAPRRSPLHF,TGTGCCAGCAGTTTTGAAGCCCCCCGGAGGTCACCCCTCCACTTT